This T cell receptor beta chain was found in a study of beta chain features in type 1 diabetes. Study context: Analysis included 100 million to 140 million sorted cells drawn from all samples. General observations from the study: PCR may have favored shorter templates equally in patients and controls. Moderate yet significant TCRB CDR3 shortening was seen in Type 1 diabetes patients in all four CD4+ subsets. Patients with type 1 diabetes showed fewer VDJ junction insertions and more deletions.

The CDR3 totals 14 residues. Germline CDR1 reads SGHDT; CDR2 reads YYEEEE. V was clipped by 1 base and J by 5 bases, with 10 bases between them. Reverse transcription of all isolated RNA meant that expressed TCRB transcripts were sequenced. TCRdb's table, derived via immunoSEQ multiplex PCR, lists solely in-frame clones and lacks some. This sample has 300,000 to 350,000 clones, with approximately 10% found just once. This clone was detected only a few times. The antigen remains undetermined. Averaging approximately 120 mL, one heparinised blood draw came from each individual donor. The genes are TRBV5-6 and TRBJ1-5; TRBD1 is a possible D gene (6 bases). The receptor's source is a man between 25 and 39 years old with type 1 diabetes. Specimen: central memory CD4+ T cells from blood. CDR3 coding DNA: TGTGCCAGCAGCTTGCTACAGGGAGATCAGCCCCAGCATTTT. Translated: CASSLLQGDQPQHF.